Below are 19 T cell receptor beta chains sequenced from a single sample in a study of T cell clonality in common variable immunodeficiency. Study-wide results and caveats: Fewer deletions and N-nucleotide insertions were reportedly seen in common variable immunodeficiency TCR beta sequences.

No antigen is known for these receptors. Sequencing used immunoSEQ multiplex PCR; TCRdb keeps in-frame clones, though not all of them. Listed for the sample are around 25,000 clones, none seen a single time. Sequenced: peripheral blood mononuclear cells. These receptors were obtained from a human donor with common variable immunodeficiency.

Details on this clone: Read sequence stops 3 residues before the CDR3 end, and the germline J gene provides the missing end. The V call is TRBV19, the J call TRBJ2-7; TRBD2 aligns across 9 bases. CDR1 is LNHDA, CDR2 SQIVND, per germline (reference sequence). The CDR3 contains 16 residues. Trimming cost V 5 bases and J 1 base; bases outside gene matches: 9. CDR3 sequence reads: CASSRSGSFGSYEQYF. CDR3 DNA (partial): TGTGCCAGTAGTCGTAGCGGGAGCTTTGGATCCTACGAG.

This clone was seen at least ten times. The CDR3 extends 3 residues past the end of the read, so its final part is completed from the germline J gene. This chain connects TRBV19 to TRBJ2-3, with no clear D. Germline V lookup: CDR1 LNHDA, CDR2 SQIVND (reference sequence). The CDR3 is made up of 13 amino acids. The V gene lost 5 bases and the J gene lost 6 bases, with 12 bases spanning the gap. Partial CDR3 DNA: TGTGCCAGTAGTCTCGCGCTCCCCGATACG. It is translated as CASSLALPDT. The whole CDR3 is CASSLALPDTQYF.

Many counts were recorded for this clone. The read ends 3 residues before the CDR3 terminus; that terminus is restored from the germline J gene. The V call is TRBV20-1, the J call TRBJ2-3, with unresolved D. This CDR3 contains 13 residues. Germline V gives CDR1 DFQATT, CDR2 SNEGSKA (reference sequence). Trimming shortened V by 1 base and J by 0 bases, and 5 bases separated the two germline ends. CDR3 sequence: CSARAESTDTQYF. The DNA read from the CDR3 is TGCAGTGCTAGAGCAGAGAGCACAGATACG.

Turning to this clone: From the germline J gene comes the end of the CDR3, since the read stops 3 residues before it. This same CDR3 is encoded by further DNA sequences in the sample. The chain joins TRBV19 to TRBJ1-5, with a tentative D call TRBD1 (5 bases). The CDR3 consists of 16 residues. Per germline, CDR1 LNHDA and CDR2 SQIVND (reference sequence). V lost 2 bases and J 6 bases, leaving 17 bases between the germline ends. The CDR3 loop reads CASSIQQVNNGQPQHF. The DNA read from the CDR3 is TGTGCCAGTAGTATACAACAGGTTAATAACGGTCAGCCC.

A word on this clone: The read comes to an end 3 residues before the CDR3 does, leaving the germline J gene to fill in the end. The chain uses TRBV7-2 and TRBJ1-4; TRBD1 agrees at 7 bases. This CDR3 is built from 13 residues. The junction had 5 bases not matched to a gene; V was cut back by 5 bases and J by 8 bases. Germline CDR1 is SGHTA and CDR2 is FQGNSA. The CDR3 sequence: CASSTTGREKLFF. The part of the CDR3 DNA that was read is TGTGCCAGCAGCACGACAGGGCGGGAAAAA.

This clone appeared many times. From the germline J gene comes the end of the CDR3, since the read stops 3 residues before it. This chain links TRBV19 with TRBJ2-2; TRBD1 or TRBD2 may be the D gene (6 bases each). Trimming left V 3 bases short and J 1 base short, with 12 bases between. This CDR3 spans 16 amino acids. Germline CDR1 reads LNHDA; CDR2 reads SQIVND (reference sequence). CDR3 DNA, as far as it was read: TGTGCCAGTAGTATCGGCGGGACACTGAACACCGGGGAG. As protein: CASSIGGTLNTGE. The complete CDR3 reads CASSIGGTLNTGELFF.

This clone was seen only a few times. Read data end 3 residues before the CDR3 end; the end is taken from the germline J gene. The chain combines TRBV6-2 or TRBV6-3 with TRBJ2-7; possibly TRBD2 for D (5 bases). Germline-derived CDR1 and CDR2 are MNHEY and SVGEGT. CDR3 length: 15 residues. Trimming removed 2 bases at V and 2 bases at J, with 13 bases between. CDR3 in amino acids: CASSYPKRATYEQYF. Incomplete CDR3 DNA: TGTGCCAGCAGTTACCCTAAGAGGGCCACCTACGAG.

This clone was recorded at least ten times. The read comes to an end 3 residues before the CDR3 does, leaving the germline J gene to fill in the end. The chain couples TRBV6-2 or TRBV6-3 to TRBJ1-5; D might be TRBD1 (6 bases). This CDR3 spans 15 amino acids. Germline values: CDR1 MNHEY, CDR2 SVGEGT. Trimming shortened V by 2 bases and J by 3 bases, and 11 bases separated the two germline ends. CDR3 DNA, as far as it was read: TGTGCCAGCAGTTACGGCCGGACAGACAATCAGCCC. It codes for CASSYGRTDNQP. The full CDR3 reads CASSYGRTDNQPQHF.

This clone has only a few counts. The read finishes 3 residues shy of the CDR3 end, and the germline J gene is used to complete it. The chain is built from TRBV19 and TRBJ1-2; D possibly corresponds to TRBD1 (5 bases). The CDR3 runs 13 residues. Trimming left V 9 bases short and J 4 bases short, with 15 bases between. CDR1 is LNHDA, CDR2 SQIVND, per germline (reference sequence). The sequenced part of the CDR3 DNA is TGTGCCAGCTCCGACAGCAATTCCTATGGC. It encodes CASSDSNSYG. The CDR3 in its entirety is CASSDSNSYGYTF.

This clone has a count of ten or more. The CDR3 goes on 3 residues after the read ends, and that part is filled in from the germline J gene. The V call is TRBV6-1, the J call TRBJ2-3; possible D gene TRBD2, 6 bases. Trimming shortened V by 3 bases and J by 0 bases, and 13 bases separated the two germline ends. Germline lookup yields CDR1 MNHNS and CDR2 SASEGT. CDR3 length: 16 residues. CDR3 residues: CASSEFREASTDTQYF. Partial CDR3 DNA: TGTGCCAGCAGTGAGTTCAGGGAGGCTAGCACAGATACG.

This clone was recorded many times. The CDR3 extends 3 residues past the end of the read, so its final part is completed from the germline J gene. The rearrangement uses TRBV7-2 and TRBJ2-7, with TRBD1 matching 8 bases. The junction had 14 bases not matched to a gene; V was cut back by 7 bases and J by 6 bases. CDR3 size: 15 residues. CDR1 and CDR2 (germline): SGHTA, FQGNSA. CDR3 region: CASKRTGSSDGEQYF. The sequenced part of the CDR3 DNA is TGTGCCAGCAAGCGGACAGGGTCCTCGGATGGCGAG.

This clone was recorded at least ten times. The sequenced fragment ends 3 residues before the CDR3 boundary, so the rest is inferred from the germline J gene. The rearrangement joins TRBV30 to TRBJ2-2; TRBD2 matches at 8 bases. CDR3 length: 14 residues. The junction had 4 bases not matched to a gene; V was cut back by 4 bases and J by 3 bases. Per germline, CDR1 GTSNPN and CDR2 SVGIG (reference sequence). CDR3 loop: CAWNSLADTGELFF. The covered CDR3 bases are TGTGCCTGGAATTCACTAGCGGACACCGGGGAG.

This clone has a count of ten or more. Read data end 3 residues before the CDR3 end; the end is taken from the germline J gene. This sequence joins TRBV7-9 and TRBJ2-7, with a weak D call TRBD1 (6 bases). The CDR3 sequence is 14 residues long. Germline CDR1 SEHNR, CDR2 FQNEAQ (reference sequence). The germline V and J ends were trimmed by 4 bases and 6 bases, with 16 bases remaining between them. The CDR3 protein is CASSYQGSDSEQYF. The CDR3 DNA, read in part, is TGTGCCAGCAGCTACCAGGGGTCGGATAGCGAG.

This clone was detected ten times or more. The CDR3 goes on 3 residues after the read ends, and that part is filled in from the germline J gene. This sequence joins TRBV20-1 and TRBJ2-3; no definite D call. Trimming cost V 0 bases and J 2 bases, with 15 bases left between them. The CDR3 is made up of 16 amino acids. Germline loops: CDR1 DFQATT, CDR2 SNEGSKA (reference sequence). CDR3 loop: CSARDLALAATDTQYF. Partial CDR3 DNA: TGCAGTGCTAGAGACTTAGCTTTAGCAGCCACAGATACG.

This clone was picked up a small number of times. The CDR3 is cut off 3 residues early in the read; its end comes from the germline J gene. The V and J genes are TRBV7-9 and TRBJ1-2; D remains unclear. Looked up from germline, CDR1 is SEHNR and CDR2 is FQNEAQ (reference sequence). The CDR3 loop spans 14 amino acids. V gave up 5 bases and J gave up 0 bases, with 10 bases separating them. The CDR3: CASSRTSTNYGYTF. The covered CDR3 bases are TGTGCCAGCAGCCGAACCAGTACTAACTATGGC.

This clone was picked up a small number of times. The read stops 3 residues short of the end of the CDR3; the missing end is completed from the germline J gene. The chain links TRBV2 to TRBJ2-7; D gene uncertain. From germline, CDR1 is SNHLY and CDR2 FYNNEI. CDR3 length equals 11 residues. The ends were cut back, 4 bases at V and 4 bases at J, with 5 bases in the middle. The part of the CDR3 DNA that was read is TGTGCCAGCAGTGTATCTTACGAG. Its protein product is CASSVSYE. The whole CDR3 protein is CASSVSYEQYF. The full variable domain, with the rest looked up from reference TRBV2 and TRBJ2-7, is EPEVTQTPSHQVTQMGQEVILRCVPISNHLYFYWYRQILGQKVEFLVSFYNNEISEKSEIFDDQFSVERPDGSNFTLKIRSTKLEDSAMYFCASSVSYEQYFGPGTRLTVT.

At least ten counts were recorded for this clone. The CDR3 end falls 3 residues outside the read, so it is completed with the germline J gene. The identical CDR3 is also encoded by other nucleotide sequences in the sample. The chain links TRBV10-3 to TRBJ1-1; 7 bases agree with TRBD1. Germline CDR1 reads ENHRY; CDR2 reads SYGVKD. The CDR3 is made up of 13 amino acids. V trimming: 6 bases; J trimming: 3 bases; junction bases outside the gene matches: 4. The part of the CDR3 DNA that was read is TGTGCCATCAGCGACAGGGTGGACACTGAA. It specifies CAISDRVDTE. The full CDR3 protein reads CAISDRVDTEAFF.

In this sample, this clone turned up many times. The CDR3 end is not reached by the read, which stops 3 residues before it; the germline J gene fills it in. J is TRBJ1-2 and V is TRBV5-1, with 8 bases fitting TRBD1. V was pared by 4 bases and J by 7 bases, with 12 bases of the junction left unmatched. The CDR3 covers 15 residues. Germline CDR1 SGHRS, CDR2 YFSETQ. Incomplete CDR3 DNA: TGCGCCAGCAGCGCGGACAGGGCGGCCAGCGGTGGC. Its protein is CASSADRAASGG. The whole CDR3 region reads CASSADRAASGGYTF.

This clone was seen repeatedly, ten times or more. Read sequence stops 3 residues before the CDR3 end, and the germline J gene provides the missing end. This specimen includes other DNA sequences encoding the same CDR3. V gene TRBV19 combines with J gene TRBJ2-1; TRBD1 agrees at 10 bases. V lost 5 bases, J lost 7 bases, and 8 bases stayed unmatched. The CDR3 covers 15 residues. Germline V gene lookup returns CDR1 LNHDA and CDR2 SQIVND (reference sequence). The covered CDR3 bases are TGTGCCAGTAGTGTCGACAGGGGGCAGTCTAATGAG. Translated, it gives CASSVDRGQSNE. The CDR3 as a whole reads CASSVDRGQSNEQFF.